This T cell receptor (beta chain) was sequenced for a study of blood T cells in healthy people across ages. Isolated per sample were at least 6 million PBMCs. PCR was performed a second time for roughly 7 to 12 cycles using a sample-barcoded 5' primer and a J-beta primer mix. Every cDNA molecule bore a tag from a template-switch adaptor containing 12 random nucleotides. One entry per CDR3 protein, called by TCRdb with MiXCR from the 5' RACE reads. The sample shows 730,000 or so distinct CDR3 sequences, 40% to 50% of them seen only once. The CDR3 contains 17 residues. In germline, CDR1 is DFQATT, CDR2 SNEGSKA (reference sequence).

Sequenced sample: blood. The TCR was taken from a man of 80 years or more in good health. This rearrangement joins TRBV20-1 to TRBJ2-5; 9 bases map to TRBD2. The DNA end is a closer match to TRBJ2-7, so the J assignment may be wrong. CDR3: CSARDPQTSGVPYEQYF. The DNA for the CDR3 is TGCAGTGCTAGAGATCCCCAGACTAGCGGAGTACCCTACGAGCAGTACTTC.